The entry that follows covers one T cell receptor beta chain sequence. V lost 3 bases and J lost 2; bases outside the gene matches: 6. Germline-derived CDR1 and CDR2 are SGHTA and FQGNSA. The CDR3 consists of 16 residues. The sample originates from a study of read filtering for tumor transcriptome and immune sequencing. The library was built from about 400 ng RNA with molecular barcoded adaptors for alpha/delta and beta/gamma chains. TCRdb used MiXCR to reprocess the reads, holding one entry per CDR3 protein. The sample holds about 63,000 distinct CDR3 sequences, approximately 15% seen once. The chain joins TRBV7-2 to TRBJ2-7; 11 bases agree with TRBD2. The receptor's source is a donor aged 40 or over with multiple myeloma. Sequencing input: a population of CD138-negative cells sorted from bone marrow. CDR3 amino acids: CASSLEVGLAAYEQYF. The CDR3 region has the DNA TGTGCCAGCAGCTTGGAGGTGGGACTAGCGGCCTACGAGCAGTACTTC.